The 5 T cell receptor beta chains below all came from one sample that was sequenced in a study of blood T cell repertoires in COVID-19. Produced via immunoSEQ multiplex PCR; TCRdb's table is partial and in-frame only. The sample yields some 350,000 clones, around 90% seen once. What was sequenced was PBMCs or T cells enriched from blood (not recorded which). These receptors were taken from a man between 25 and 39 years old who had recovered from COVID-19.

The rearrangement links TRBV5-8 to TRBJ1-3, with D tentatively TRBD1 (5 bases). This CDR3 is built from 15 residues. In germline, CDR1 is SGHTS, CDR2 YDEGEE. Trimming pared 0 bases from V and 0 bases from J, leaving 7 bases between. CDR3 loop: CASSLGQSSGNTIYF. CDR3 bases: TGTGCCAGCAGCTTGGGACAGTCCTCTGGAAACACCATATATTTT.

This chain uses TRBV20-1 with TRBJ2-7; TRBD1 matches 9 bases. This CDR3 comprises 11 residues. V dropped 6 bases and J dropped 4; count of bases not matched to a gene: 1. CDR1 and CDR2 from the germline V gene are DFQATT and SNEGSKA (reference sequence). The DNA of the CDR3 is TGCAGTGCGGGACAGGGTTACGAGCAGTACTTC. This sequence encodes CSAGQGYEQYF.

This chain uses TRBV5-1 with TRBJ2-7, with 8 bases identical to TRBD1. CDR1 is SGHRS, CDR2 YFSETQ, per germline. The V segment lost 4 bases and the J segment 2 bases; nucleotides outside the gene matches: 5. The CDR3 is made up of 14 amino acids. The CDR3 bases are TGCGCCAGCAGCCCAGCACAGGGGGCCTACGAGCAGTACTTC. Its translation is CASSPAQGAYEQYF.

V is TRBV4-1 and J is TRBJ2-5; 8 nucleotides align to TRBD2. The CDR3 is 15 residues long. V lost 5 bases and J lost 5; bases outside the gene matches: 10. Germline V gene data show CDR1 as MGHRA and CDR2 as YSYEKL. The DNA for the CDR3 is TGCGCCAGCAGCATCCCCGGGGGGGCCGCGGAGACCCAGTACTTC. Its protein is CASSIPGGAAETQYF.

The CDR3, as DNA: TGTGCCAGCAGTTTATCGAGGCAGCCTACTAACTATGGCTACACCTTC. Translated: CASSLSRQPTNYGYTF. V is TRBV27 and J is TRBJ1-2, with D unresolved. Germline V gives CDR1 MNHEY, CDR2 SMNVEV (reference sequence). Trimming shortened V by 0 bases and J by 0 bases, and 11 bases separated the two germline ends. The CDR3 is 16 amino acids.